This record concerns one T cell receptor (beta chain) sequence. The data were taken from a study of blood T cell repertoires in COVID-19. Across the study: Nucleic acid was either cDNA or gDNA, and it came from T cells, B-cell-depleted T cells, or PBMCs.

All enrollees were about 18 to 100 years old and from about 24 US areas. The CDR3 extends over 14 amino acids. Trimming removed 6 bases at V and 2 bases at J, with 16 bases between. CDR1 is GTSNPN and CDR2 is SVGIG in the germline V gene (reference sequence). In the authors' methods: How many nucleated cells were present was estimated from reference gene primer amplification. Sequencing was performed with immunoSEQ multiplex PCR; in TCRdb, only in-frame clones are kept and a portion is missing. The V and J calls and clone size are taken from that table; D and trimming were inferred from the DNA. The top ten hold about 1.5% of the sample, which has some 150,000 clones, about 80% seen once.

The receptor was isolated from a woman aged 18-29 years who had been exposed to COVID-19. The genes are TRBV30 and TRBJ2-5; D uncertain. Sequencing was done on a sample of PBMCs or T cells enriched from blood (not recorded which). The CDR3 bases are TGTGCCTGCGTCGTTACAGAACGACAAGAGACCCAGTACTTC. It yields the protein CACVVTERQETQYF. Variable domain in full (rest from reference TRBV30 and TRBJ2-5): SQTIHQWPATLVQPVGSPLSLECTVEGTSNPNLYWYRQAAGRGLQLLFYSVGIGQISSEVPQNLSASRPQDRQFILSSKKLLLSDSGFYLCACVVTERQETQYFGPGTRLLVL.